This passage covers 9 T cell receptor beta chains from one sample sequenced in a study of control samples from healthy donors and cancer patients. TCRdb's table, derived via immunoSEQ multiplex PCR, lists solely in-frame clones and lacks some. The data contain over 75,000 clones, roughly 89% of them singletons. The sequenced material came from blood. The source is a man aged 30 to 39 in good health.

This chain uses TRBV7-3 with TRBJ2-1; D gene uncertain. V was cut by 5 bases and J by 3 bases, with 11 bases left in between. The CDR3 runs to 14 residues. Germline V lookup: CDR1 SGHTA, CDR2 FQGTGA. DNA of the CDR3: TGTGCCAGCAGCCCTGGTGGGCTCTACAATGAGCAGTTCTTC. Residues: CASSPGGLYNEQFF.

The chain carries TRBV7-3 and TRBJ2-3, with 8 positions matching TRBD2. Germline values: CDR1 SGHTA, CDR2 FQGTGA. The J segment lost 3 bases and the V segment lost 5 bases, leaving 4 bases of the junction unmatched. This CDR3 contains 14 residues. CDR3 coding DNA: TGTGCCAGCAGCAAGCGGGGGACGACAGATACGCAGTATTTT. This translates into CASSKRGTTDTQYF. The variable domain in full, with the rest retrieved from reference TRBV7-3 and TRBJ2-3, is GAGVSQTPSNKVTEKGKYVELRCDPISGHTALYWYRQSLGQGPEFLIYFQGTGAADDSGLPNDRFFAVRPEGSVSTLKIQRTERGDSAVYLCASSKRGTTDTQYFGPGTRLTVL.

In its sample, this clone was seen once. The chain has TRBV3-1 (or the pseudogene TRBV3-2) and TRBJ1-3; TRBD1 agrees at 7 bases. Germline lookup yields CDR1 LGHDT and CDR2 YNNKEL (reference sequence). V lost 2 bases and J lost 0; bases outside the gene matches: 7. There are 17 residues in the CDR3. This CDR3 is CASSQRGPGGSGNTIYF. The CDR3 region has the DNA TGTGCCAGCAGCCAAAGGGGGCCAGGAGGCTCTGGAAACACCATATATTTT.

The V call is TRBV5-1, the J call TRBJ2-3, with TRBD2 identical over 10 bases. The CDR3 spans 17 residues. With V trimmed by 4 bases and J by 2 bases, 10 bases remained unmatched. CDR1 is SGHRS and CDR2 is YFSETQ in the germline V gene. Here the CDR3 reads CASSTHLAGGSTDTQYF. The CDR3 bases are TGCGCCAGCAGCACCCACTTAGCGGGAGGATCCACAGATACGCAGTATTTT.

The V and J genes are TRBV24-1 and TRBJ2-2; D unclear. CDR1 and CDR2 from the germline V gene are KGHDR and SFDVKD. V lost 4 bases and J lost 3, with 20 bases in between. The CDR3 length is 18 residues. CDR3 in DNA: TGTGCCACCAGTGACAAGCCGGGCGGACGAGAGGACACCGGGGAGCTGTTTTTT. It specifies CATSDKPGGREDTGELFF.

The chain uses TRBV7-9 and TRBJ2-3; D uncertain. Trimming took 2 bases from V and 10 from J, leaving 7 bases between them. The CDR3 consists of 11 residues. Germline V lookup: CDR1 SEHNR, CDR2 FQNEAQ (reference sequence). The CDR3 is CASSLSLAQYF. CDR3 DNA sequence: TGTGCCAGCAGCTTATCCCTAGCGCAGTATTTT.

This rearrangement joins TRBV9 to TRBJ2-2; the D gene could be TRBD1 or TRBD2 (5 bases each). Germline V gene data show CDR1 as SGDLS and CDR2 as YYNGEE. Trimming took 5 bases from V and 5 from J, leaving 16 bases between them. The CDR3 length is 15 residues. The CDR3 bases are TGTGCCAGCAGTGGTCCGGGGCAAACTACCGGGGAGCTGTTTTTT. Amino acid sequence: CASSGPGQTTGELFF.

V gene TRBV28 combines with J gene TRBJ2-3; 14 bases line up with TRBD2. The CDR3 loop spans 20 amino acids. The V segment lost 5 bases and the J segment 4 bases; nucleotides outside the gene matches: 17. CDR1 is MDHEN and CDR2 is SYDVKM in the germline V gene. This CDR3 reads CASSTDPYGTSGSLADTQYF. The CDR3 bases are TGTGCCAGCAGTACAGATCCTTACGGGACTAGCGGGAGTTTGGCAGATACGCAGTATTTT.

This clone was found once. The chain couples TRBV29-1 to TRBJ2-5; no definite D call. This CDR3 has 10 amino acids. Trimming took off 2 bases at V and 5 bases at J, with 3 bases between the two ends. Germline V gene sequence: CDR1 SQVTM, CDR2 ANQGSEA. The CDR3 sequence: CSVELETQYF. DNA of the CDR3: TGCAGCGTTGAATTGGAGACCCAGTACTTC. Full variable domain (missing parts from reference TRBV29-1 and TRBJ2-5): SAVISQKPSRDICQRGTSLTIQCQVDSQVTMMFWYRQQPGQSLTLIATANQGSEATYESGFVIDKFPISRPNLTFSTLTVSNMSPEDSSIYLCSVELETQYFGPGTRLLVL.